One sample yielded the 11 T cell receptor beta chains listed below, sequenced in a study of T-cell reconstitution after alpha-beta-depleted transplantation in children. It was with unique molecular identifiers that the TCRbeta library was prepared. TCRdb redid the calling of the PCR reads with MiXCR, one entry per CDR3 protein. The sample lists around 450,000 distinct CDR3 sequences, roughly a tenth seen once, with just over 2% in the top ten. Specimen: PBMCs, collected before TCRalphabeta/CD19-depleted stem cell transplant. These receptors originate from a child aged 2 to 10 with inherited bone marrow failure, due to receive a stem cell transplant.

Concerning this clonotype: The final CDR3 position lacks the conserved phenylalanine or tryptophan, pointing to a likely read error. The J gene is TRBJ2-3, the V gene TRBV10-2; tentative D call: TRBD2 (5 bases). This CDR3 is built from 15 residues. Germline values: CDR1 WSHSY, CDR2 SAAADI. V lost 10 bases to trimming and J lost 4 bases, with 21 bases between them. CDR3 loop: CATLLPGVLADTQYL. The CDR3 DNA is TGCGCCACTTTACTACCCGGGGTGTTGGCAGATACGCAGTATTTA.

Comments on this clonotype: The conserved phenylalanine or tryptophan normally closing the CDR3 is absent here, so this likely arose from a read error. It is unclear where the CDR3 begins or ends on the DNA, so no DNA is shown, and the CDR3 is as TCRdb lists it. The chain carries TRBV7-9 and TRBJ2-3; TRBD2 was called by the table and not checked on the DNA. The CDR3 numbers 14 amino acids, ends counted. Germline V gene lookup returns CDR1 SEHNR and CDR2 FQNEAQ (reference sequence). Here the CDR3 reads CASSPRAGEVIRYL.

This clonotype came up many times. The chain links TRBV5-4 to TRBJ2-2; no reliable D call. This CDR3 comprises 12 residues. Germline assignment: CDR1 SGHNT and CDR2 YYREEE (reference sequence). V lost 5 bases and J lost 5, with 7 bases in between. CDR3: CASSRVTGELFF. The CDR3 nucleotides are TGTGCCAGCAGTAGAGTAACCGGGGAGCTGTTTTTT.

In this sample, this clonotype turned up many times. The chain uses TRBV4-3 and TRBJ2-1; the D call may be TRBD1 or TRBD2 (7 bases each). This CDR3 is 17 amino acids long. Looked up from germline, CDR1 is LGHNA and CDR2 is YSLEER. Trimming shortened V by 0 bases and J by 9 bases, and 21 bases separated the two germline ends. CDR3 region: CASSQESSYRGGGEQFF. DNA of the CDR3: TGCGCCAGCAGCCAAGAGAGTTCGTACAGGGGAGGGGGTGAGCAGTTCTTC.

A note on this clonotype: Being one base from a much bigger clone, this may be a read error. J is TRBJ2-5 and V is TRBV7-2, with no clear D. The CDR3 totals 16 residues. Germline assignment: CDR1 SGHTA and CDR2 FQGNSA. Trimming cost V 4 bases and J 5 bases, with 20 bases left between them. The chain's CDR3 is CASSSQISRHRETQYF. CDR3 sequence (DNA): TGTGCCAGCAGCTCACAGATATCTAGGCATCGGGAGACCCAGTACTTC.

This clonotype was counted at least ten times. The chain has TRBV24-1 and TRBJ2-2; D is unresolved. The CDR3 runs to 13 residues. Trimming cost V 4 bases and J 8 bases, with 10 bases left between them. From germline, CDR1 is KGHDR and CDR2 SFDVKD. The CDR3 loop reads CATSERGRGELFF. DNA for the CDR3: TGTGCCACCAGTGAAAGAGGCAGAGGGGAGCTGTTTTTT.

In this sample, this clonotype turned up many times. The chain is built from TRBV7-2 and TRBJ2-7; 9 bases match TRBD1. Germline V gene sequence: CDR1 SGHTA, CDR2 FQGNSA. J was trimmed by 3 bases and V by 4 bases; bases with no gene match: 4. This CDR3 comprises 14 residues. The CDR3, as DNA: TGTGCCAGCAGCTATCGACAGGGGGACTACGAGCAGTACTTC. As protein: CASSYRQGDYEQYF.

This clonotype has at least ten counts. CDR3 in DNA: TGTGCCACGAGACGGACCTCCTACAATGAGCAGTTCTTC. Its translation is CATRRTSYNEQFF. The chain uses TRBV12-3 or TRBV12-4 and TRBJ2-1; D gene unclear. The CDR3 loop spans 13 amino acids. V shed 10 bases and J shed 0 bases, with 10 bases lying between them.

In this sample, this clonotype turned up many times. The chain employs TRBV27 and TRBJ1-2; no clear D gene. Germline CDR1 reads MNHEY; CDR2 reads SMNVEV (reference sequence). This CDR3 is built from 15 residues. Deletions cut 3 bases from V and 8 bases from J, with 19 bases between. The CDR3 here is CASSFGPSSVLGYTF. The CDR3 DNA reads TGTGCCAGCAGTTTCGGGCCCAGTTCGGTTCTCGGCTACACCTTC.

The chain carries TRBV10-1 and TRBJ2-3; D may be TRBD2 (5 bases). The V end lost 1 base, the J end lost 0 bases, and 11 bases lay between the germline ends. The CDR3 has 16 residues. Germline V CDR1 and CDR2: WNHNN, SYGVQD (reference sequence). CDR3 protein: CASSEFGIFSTDTQYF. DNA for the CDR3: TGCGCCAGCAGTGAGTTCGGGATCTTTAGCACAGATACGCAGTATTTT.

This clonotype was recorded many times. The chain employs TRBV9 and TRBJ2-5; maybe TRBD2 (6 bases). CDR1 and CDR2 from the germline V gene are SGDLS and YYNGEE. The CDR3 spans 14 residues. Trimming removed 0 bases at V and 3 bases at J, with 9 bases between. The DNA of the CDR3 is TGTGCCAGCAGCGTAGGCTCGGGAGAAGAGACCCAGTACTTC. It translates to CASSVGSGEETQYF.